This TCR beta chain is from a study of blood T cell repertoires in COVID-19. CDR1 KGHDR and CDR2 SFDVKD come from the germline V gene. Trimming took off 1 base at V and 1 base at J, with 4 bases between the two ends. This CDR3 is 14 amino acids long. Profiling relied on immunoSEQ multiplex PCR, and the TCRdb table lists in-frame clones only, not all of them. Among around 27,000 clones listed, 65% to 90% were seen once. The sequence was collected from a human donor in a cohort sampled during active COVID-19. Sequencing used peripheral blood. V is TRBV24-1 and J is TRBJ1-5; D not certain. CDR3 in amino acids: CATSDLQSNQPQHF. The CDR3, as DNA: TGTGCCACCAGTGATTTACAGAGCAATCAGCCCCAGCATTTT.